Presented here are 15 T cell receptor beta chains from one specimen sequenced in a study of read filtering for tumor transcriptome and immune sequencing. This library used around 0.4 ug RNA and molecular barcoded adaptors spanning alpha/delta and beta/gamma chains. MiXCR, run by TCRdb on the reads, gives a single entry per CDR3 protein. The table lists roughly 130,000 distinct CDR3 sequences, roughly 13% of them singletons. The sample comprised a population of CD138-negative cells sorted from bone marrow. Receptors were obtained from a donor aged 40 or older with multiple myeloma.

Regarding this clonotype: Germline and junction disagree at one end, which may indicate a read error. The chain recombines TRBV12-3 or TRBV12-4 with TRBJ2-1, with TRBD2 matching over 9 bases. The CDR3 consists of 16 residues. The CDR3 nucleotides are TGTGCCAGCAGTTCGCAGCGGGAGGAACCCTACAATGGGCAGTTCTTC. Translating it yields CASSSQREEPYNGQFF.

The sample holds a few counts of this clonotype. The genes are TRBV11-2 and TRBJ1-5, with a weak D call TRBD1 (5 bases). V lost 5 bases to trimming and J lost 2 bases, with 19 bases between them. This CDR3 spans 17 amino acids. Per the germline V gene, CDR1 is SGHAT and CDR2 is FQNNGV. DNA of the CDR3: TGTGCCAGCAGCCGACGGAGAACCAGGGTTGGCAATCAGCCCCAGCATTTT. Translation: CASSRRRTRVGNQPQHF.

This clonotype was observed a handful of times. V is TRBV4-1 and J is TRBJ2-4; 7 positions match TRBD1. This CDR3 has 17 amino acids. Germline-derived CDR1 and CDR2 are MGHRA and YSYEKL. V lost 1 base to trimming and J lost 1 base; unmatched junction nucleotides: 7. CDR3 DNA sequence: TGCGCCAGCAGCCAAGGGACAGGTGGATTGGCCAAAAACATTCAGTACTTC. This gives the protein CASSQGTGGLAKNIQYF.

This clonotype showed up many times. CDR3 nucleotides: TGCAGCGTTGGGACTTCTCAAGAGACCCAGTACTTC. This translates into CSVGTSQETQYF. The rearrangement uses TRBV29-1 and TRBJ2-5; tentative D call: TRBD2 (5 bases). Germline V gene sequence: CDR1 SQVTM, CDR2 ANQGSEA. V lost 4 bases, J lost 2 bases, and 8 bases lay in between. The length of the CDR3 is 12 residues.

This clonotype was seen repeatedly, ten times or more. V is TRBV7-3 and J is TRBJ2-2, with 8 nucleotides matching TRBD2. CDR1 and CDR2 (germline): SGHTA, FQGTGA. V lost 2 bases to trimming and J lost 3 bases; unmatched junction nucleotides: 2. The CDR3 length is 15 residues. The CDR3 DNA reads TGTGCCAGCAGCTTACCGGGACTAGACACCGGGGAGCTGTTTTTT. Its protein product is CASSLPGLDTGELFF.

Many counts were recorded for this clonotype. This chain links TRBV28 with TRBJ2-2; D is ambiguous. Germline loops: CDR1 MDHEN, CDR2 SYDVKM. The CDR3 is 14 amino acids. Trimming took off 6 bases at V and 3 bases at J, with 11 bases between the two ends. The CDR3: CASSPSSYTGELFF. The DNA for the CDR3 is TGTGCCAGCAGCCCAAGTTCCTACACCGGGGAGCTGTTTTTT. Full variable domain (remainder filled in from reference TRBV28 and TRBJ2-2): DVKVTQSSRYLVKRTGEKVFLECVQDMDHENMFWYRQDPGLGLRLIYFSYDVKMKEKGDIPEGYSVSREKKERFSLILESASTNQTSMYLCASSPSSYTGELFFGEGSRLTVL.

This clonotype was found many times. The chain is built from TRBV28 and TRBJ1-2; 9 bases fit TRBD1. The CDR3 has 15 residues. Trimming cost V 2 bases and J 4 bases; bases outside gene matches: 5. CDR1 is MDHEN, CDR2 SYDVKM, per germline. CDR3 amino acids: CASSLVRTGVYGYTF. In nucleotides, the CDR3 is TGTGCCAGCAGTTTAGTCAGGACAGGGGTCTATGGCTACACCTTC.

This clonotype was counted ten times or more. The J gene is TRBJ1-1, the V gene TRBV5-1, with D possibly TRBD1 on 6 matching bases. Germline assignment: CDR1 SGHRS and CDR2 YFSETQ. The CDR3 is 15 residues long. V was cut by 7 bases and J by 5 bases, with 21 bases left in between. Here the CDR3 reads CASGTLLSGETEAFF. The CDR3 DNA sequence: TGCGCCAGCGGAACTCTCCTCTCAGGGGAGACTGAAGCTTTCTTT.

As concerns this clonotype: It may be a read error: a sequence one base away is much more abundant. V gene TRBV7-3 combines with J gene TRBJ2-1; 8 positions match TRBD2. The germline V gene encodes CDR1 SGHTA and CDR2 FQGTGA. The CDR3 spans 17 residues. In DNA, the CDR3 is TGTGCCAGCAGCTTAAGCCTGAGCGGGAGCGTTTACAATGGGCAGTTCTTC. Its protein is CASSLSLSGSVYNGQFF. The full variable domain, rest sourced from reference TRBV7-3 and TRBJ2-1, is GAGVSQTPSNKVTEKGKYVELRCDPISGHTALYWYRQSLGQGPEFLIYFQGTGAADDSGLPNDRFFAVRPEGSVSTLKIQRTERGDSAVYLCASSLSLSGSVYNGQFFGPGTRLTVL.

Regarding this clonotype: A much larger clone lies one base from this, so it may be a read error. The chain couples TRBV10-3 to TRBJ2-7; perhaps TRBD2 as D (6 bases). CDR3 length: 14 residues. Between the trimmed V and J ends, which lost 6 bases and 6 bases, there was a span of 18 bases. Germline V gives CDR1 ENHRY, CDR2 SYGVKD. CDR3 bases: TGTGCCATCAGCCAAGGACTATTTTCTTCCGAGCAGTACTTC. Translated, it gives CAISQGLFSSEQYF.

This clonotype was seen a handful of times. This chain connects TRBV12-5 to TRBJ1-2; 8 nucleotides line up with TRBD1. The CDR3 totals 14 residues. V was pared by 5 bases and J by 3 bases, with 5 bases of the junction left unmatched. Per the germline V gene, CDR1 is LGHNT and CDR2 is FRNRAP. CDR3 sequence (DNA): TGTGCTAGTGGTAAACAGGGGGGTGACTATGGCTACACCTTC. Protein: CASGKQGGDYGYTF.

A word on this clonotype: This may stem from a read error, because a much larger clone lies one nucleotide away. CDR3: CVSSLGTSMETQYF. The CDR3 DNA sequence: TGCGTCAGCAGCTTAGGGACTAGCATGGAGACCCAGTACTTC. The V gene is TRBV5-1, the J gene TRBJ2-5, with 9 bases that match TRBD2. Germline values: CDR1 SGHRS, CDR2 YFSETQ. The CDR3 runs to 14 residues.

There are many counts of this clonotype. This sequence joins TRBV2 and TRBJ1-1, with D perhaps TRBD1 (6 bases). The V and J ends lost 2 bases and 5 bases respectively, with 15 bases between them. There are 15 residues in the CDR3. The germline CDR1 and CDR2 sequences are SNHLY and FYNNEI. The chain's CDR3 is CASSERVGTSTEAFF. The CDR3 DNA sequence: TGTGCCAGCAGTGAAAGGGTTGGGACATCTACTGAAGCTTTCTTT.

Ten or more counts support this clonotype. The chain carries TRBV27 and TRBJ2-1, with a weak D call TRBD1 (5 bases). Trimming took off 6 bases at V and 9 bases at J, with 9 bases between the two ends. Germline loops: CDR1 MNHEY, CDR2 SMNVEV (reference sequence). There are 11 residues in the CDR3. This chain's CDR3 is CASRGPFEQFF. CDR3 nucleotides: TGTGCCAGCAGGGGGCCCTTTGAGCAGTTCTTC.

This clonotype was seen a single time. The J gene is TRBJ2-1, the V gene TRBV7-3; TRBD1 is a possible D gene (5 bases). The CDR3 length is 12 residues. The germline V gene has CDR1 SGHTA and CDR2 FQGTGA. V was cut by 5 bases and J by 9 bases, with 11 bases left in between. The DNA of the CDR3 is TGTGCCAGCAGCAACCAGGGTTTTGAGCAGTTCTTC. It is translated as CASSNQGFEQFF.